This section outlines one T cell receptor (beta chain) sequence together with its context. The antigen remains undetermined. The data are from a study of T cell responses to AZD1222 COVID-19 vaccine. Second-dose recipients at about 4 or about 12 weeks were treated as one pooled group. TCRdb keeps only in-frame clones here, not all; method: immunoSEQ multiplex PCR. The table shows 95,000 to 100,000 clones, with approximately 91% occurring only once. Overall study results and limits: It should be noted that donors were predominantly white British and more often female, and clonal diversity was possibly underestimated. Close to half of all spike-specific TCRs reportedly target regions of the variants that are unmutated.

The CDR3 loop spans 16 amino acids. Germline trimming cut 6 bases from V and 5 bases from J; bases unmatched to any gene: 9. Germline lookup yields CDR1 SNHLY and CDR2 FYNNEI. The J gene is TRBJ2-2, the V gene TRBV2; the match to TRBD2 covers 10 bases. The source is an adult who received the AZD1222 COVID-19 vaccine. This specimen consisted of peripheral blood, obtained 28 days after the second AZD1222 dose. The CDR3 is CASRFLAGEYTGELFF. The CDR3, as DNA: TGTGCCAGCAGGTTCCTAGCGGGAGAGTATACCGGGGAGCTGTTTTTT.